These T cell receptor beta chains were read from a single sample in a study of post-analysis software for immune sequencing data. Each CDR3 protein gets one entry after TCRdb re-called the PCR reads with MiXCR. The sample yields about 200,000 distinct CDR3 sequences, approximately 29% seen once. The sequencing input was blood. The receptors here all came from a girl aged 2-17 years with multiple sclerosis. Each CDR3 is given with its conserved first and last residue. The order of the fields is D gene, clone size, V gene, J gene, CDR3 length, CDR3 protein, CDR3 DNA. D genes are given only for firm matches. For some rows the clone size is stated as once, few or many, or as a class when expanded; others skip it.

>.|.|TRBV5-1|TRBJ2-1|15
CASTPGQSSYNEQFF
TGCGCCAGCACCCCTGGACAGAGCTCCTACAATGAGCAGTTCTTC
>.|few|TRBV7-9|TRBJ2-2|13
CAGRSGTAGELFF
TGTGCCGGCCGGAGCGGCACAGCCGGGGAGCTGTTTTTT
>TRBD2|few|TRBV20-1|TRBJ2-7|18
CSARDPGSGSTGSYEQYF
TGCAGTGCTAGAGATCCAGGTAGCGGGAGTACTGGGTCCTACGAGCAGTACTTC
>.|many|TRBV4-1|TRBJ2-5|14
CASSQGEGGETQYF
TGCGCCAGCAGCCAAGGGGAAGGGGGAGAGACCCAGTACTTC
>.|many|TRBV28|TRBJ1-2|13
CASSLRGGYGYTF
TGTGCCAGCAGTTTAAGGGGTGGCTATGGCTACACCTTC
>TRBD1|.|TRBV12-5|TRBJ1-2|16
CASGTGQGFFFYGYTF
TGTGCTAGTGGCACGGGACAGGGGTTTTTCTTCTATGGCTACACCTTC
>.|few|TRBV9|TRBJ1-2|14
CASSVEEQGGGYTF
TGTGCCAGCAGCGTAGAAGAACAGGGCGGTGGCTACACCTTC
>TRBD2|many|TRBV6-6|TRBJ2-1|12
CASTRGGNEQFF
TGTGCCAGCACCCGGGGGGGCAATGAGCAGTTCTTC
>.|few|TRBV5-1|TRBJ2-2|15
CASSTTGEDTGELFF
TGCGCCAGCAGCACCACAGGGGAGGACACCGGGGAGCTGTTTTTT
>.|many|TRBV10-3|TRBJ2-7|12
CAISESGLRQYF
TGTGCCATCAGTGAGTCGGGGCTTAGGCAGTACTTC
>.|few|TRBV29-1|TRBJ1-1|12
CSVAPSTVEAFF
TGCAGCGTCGCGCCTTCAACAGTTGAAGCTTTCTTT
>TRBD2|.|TRBV12-3/TRBV12-4|TRBJ2-7|15
CASSLARGRVDEQYF
TGTGCCAGCAGTTTAGCGCGGGGGAGAGTAGACGAGCAGTACTTC
>.|many|TRBV10-2|TRBJ2-3|12
CASSAFSDTQYF
TGCGCCAGCAGTGCGTTCTCAGATACGCAGTATTTT
>.|.|TRBV5-1|TRBJ2-2|14
CASSTTVNTGELFF
TGCGCCAGCAGCACAACAGTGAACACCGGGGAGCTGTTTTTT
>TRBD2|few|TRBV7-2|TRBJ2-7|14
CASSYRPGGPEQYF
TGTGCCAGCAGCTACCGACCGGGAGGGCCCGAGCAGTACTTC
>.|few|TRBV28|TRBJ1-2|13
CASTGTGNYGYTF
TGTGCCAGCACGGGGACGGGGAACTATGGCTACACCTTC
>TRBD1|.|TRBV12-3/TRBV12-4|TRBJ2-1|16
CASSFGITGAYDEQFF
TGTGCCAGCAGTTTCGGTATTACAGGGGCCTACGATGAGCAGTTCTTC
>.|.|TRBV5-6|TRBJ1-5|15
CASTLGGARNQPQHF
TGTGCCAGCACTTTGGGGGGGGCTAGAAATCAGCCCCAGCATTTT
>.|.|TRBV6-5|TRBJ2-5|12
CASSSRLTREYF
TGTGCCAGCAGTTCACGGTTGACCAGGGAGTACTTC
>TRBD2|many|TRBV20-1|TRBJ2-7|14
CSAPTSGIPYEQYF
TGCAGTGCGCCAACTAGCGGGATTCCCTACGAGCAGTACTTC
>.|.|TRBV28|TRBJ2-2|15
CASRKRDRATGELFF
TGTGCCAGCAGAAAACGTGACAGAGCCACCGGGGAGCTGTTTTTT
>.|.|TRBV25-1|TRBJ1-6|14
CASSEYGSGSPLHF
TGTGCCAGCAGTGAATATGGATCGGGATCACCCCTCCACTTT
>TRBD1|many|TRBV29-1|TRBJ1-1|13
CSARTGQGAEAFF
TGCAGCGCCCGCACGGGACAGGGCGCTGAAGCTTTCTTT
>.|many|TRBV20-1|TRBJ2-1|13
CSASRALLNEQFF
TGCAGTGCTAGCCGGGCCTTGCTTAATGAGCAGTTCTTC
>.|many|TRBV20-1|TRBJ2-1|14
CSARPRSSYNEQFF
TGCAGTGCTAGACCCCGGAGCTCCTACAATGAGCAGTTCTTC
>TRBD2|many|TRBV5-1|TRBJ2-5|16
CASSSLAGPPGETQYF
TGCGCCAGCAGCTCTCTAGCGGGACCCCCCGGAGAGACCCAGTACTTC
>TRBD2|few|TRBV7-3|TRBJ2-3|14
CASSRGGAADTQYF
TGTGCCAGCTCGCGCGGGGGGGCCGCAGATACGCAGTATTTT
>TRBD2|.|TRBV2|TRBJ2-5|16
CASSGMIAGGRETQYF
TGTGCCAGCAGCGGAATGATAGCGGGAGGGCGAGAGACCCAGTACTTC
>.|many|TRBV9|TRBJ2-7|14
CASSAIPGPDEQYF
TGTGCCAGCAGCGCAATACCGGGACCAGACGAGCAGTACTTC
>.|few|TRBV28|TRBJ2-6|12
CASSLVTNVLTF
TGTGCCAGTTCTCTCGTGACCAACGTCCTGACTTTC
>.|many|TRBV20-1|TRBJ2-7|15
CSAGLGRFLPYEQYF
TGCAGTGCTGGGCTAGGAAGGTTCCTCCCCTACGAGCAGTACTTC
>TRBD1|many|TRBV12-3/TRBV12-4|TRBJ1-2|13
CASSPGTGSGYTF
TGTGCCAGCAGCCCCGGGACAGGAAGCGGCTACACCTTC
>TRBD2|many|TRBV29-1|TRBJ2-1|13
CSGTRASTNEQFF
TGCAGCGGGACTAGGGCTAGCACAAATGAGCAGTTCTTC
>TRBD2|.|TRBV20-1|TRBJ2-7|15
CSASNTSVRAYEQYF
TGCAGTGCTAGCAATACTAGCGTGAGGGCCTACGAGCAGTACTTC
>.|few|TRBV6-2/TRBV6-3|TRBJ2-3|15
CASGLGGSSTDTQYF
TGTGCCAGCGGCCTTGGCGGCTCTAGCACAGATACGCAGTATTTT
>.|.|TRBV20-1|TRBJ1-4|14
CSASVGHSNEKLFF
TGCAGTGCTAGCGTTGGGCACTCTAATGAAAAACTGTTTTTT
>.|many|TRBV15|TRBJ2-5|13
CATSRGEVETQYF
TGTGCCACCAGCAGAGGCGAAGTGGAGACCCAGTACTTC
>TRBD2|many|TRBV12-3/TRBV12-4|TRBJ2-3|15
CASSLGLANEITQYF
TGTGCCAGCAGCTTGGGACTAGCGAATGAAATTACGCAGTATTTT
>.|.|TRBV4-1|TRBJ1-5|18
CTSSQVAARGRSNQPQHF
TGCACCAGCAGCCAAGTTGCGGCCCGGGGGCGAAGCAATCAGCCCCAGCATTTT
>.|.|TRBV5-1|TRBJ1-4|15
CASSEAGTGNEKLFF
TGCGCCAGCAGCGAAGCCGGGACGGGTAATGAAAAACTGTTTTTT
>TRBD1|few|TRBV15|TRBJ1-4|15
CATSRTGISNEKLFF
TGTGCCACCAGTCGGACAGGGATTTCTAATGAAAAACTGTTTTTT